These 4 T cell receptor beta chains were all obtained from the same sample, sequenced in a study of blood T cell repertoires in COVID-19. The assay was immunoSEQ multiplex PCR, and TCRdb's table has in-frame clones only and misses some. The sample lists fewer than 250,000 clones, 70% to 90% occurring once. The sample taken for sequencing was PBMCs or T cells enriched from blood (not recorded which). The receptors originated from a man aged 50-59 years who had been exposed to COVID-19.

The V gene is TRBV5-1, the J gene TRBJ2-1, with 11 bases lining up with TRBD2. The CDR3 sequence is 15 residues long. J was trimmed by 5 bases and V by 1 base; bases with no gene match: 2. The germline V gene has CDR1 SGHRS and CDR2 YFSETQ. The CDR3 reads CASSLMTSGNNEQFF. The DNA of the CDR3 is TGCGCCAGCAGCTTGATGACTAGCGGGAACAATGAGCAGTTCTTC.

This clone was observed a single time. The V call is TRBV11-3, the J call TRBJ2-2, with no clear D. The germline V and J ends were trimmed by 5 bases and 3 bases, with 10 bases remaining between them. This CDR3 is 14 amino acids long. Germline V CDR1 and CDR2: SGHNT, YENEEA. The CDR3 bases are TGTGCCAGCAGCCCTCCACAACACACCGGGGAGCTGTTTTTT. Translation: CASSPPQHTGELFF.

The chain has TRBV5-4 and TRBJ1-6; unclear D gene. V was clipped by 2 bases and J by 11 bases, with 11 bases between them. The CDR3 has 13 amino acids. Per the germline V gene, CDR1 is SGHNT and CDR2 is YYREEE (reference sequence). Here the CDR3 reads CASSFRGLAPLHF. The CDR3 bases are TGTGCCAGCAGCTTCCGGGGTCTTGCACCCCTCCACTTT.

The chain couples TRBV11-1 to TRBJ1-1; D is ambiguous. CDR1 and CDR2 from the germline V gene are SGHAT and FQDESV (reference sequence). V was trimmed by 0 bases and J by 8 bases, leaving 10 bases between them. The CDR3 has 13 amino acids. The DNA for the CDR3 is TGTGCCAGCAGCTTAGCACGACAATTCGAAGCTTTCTTT. This translates into CASSLARQFEAFF.